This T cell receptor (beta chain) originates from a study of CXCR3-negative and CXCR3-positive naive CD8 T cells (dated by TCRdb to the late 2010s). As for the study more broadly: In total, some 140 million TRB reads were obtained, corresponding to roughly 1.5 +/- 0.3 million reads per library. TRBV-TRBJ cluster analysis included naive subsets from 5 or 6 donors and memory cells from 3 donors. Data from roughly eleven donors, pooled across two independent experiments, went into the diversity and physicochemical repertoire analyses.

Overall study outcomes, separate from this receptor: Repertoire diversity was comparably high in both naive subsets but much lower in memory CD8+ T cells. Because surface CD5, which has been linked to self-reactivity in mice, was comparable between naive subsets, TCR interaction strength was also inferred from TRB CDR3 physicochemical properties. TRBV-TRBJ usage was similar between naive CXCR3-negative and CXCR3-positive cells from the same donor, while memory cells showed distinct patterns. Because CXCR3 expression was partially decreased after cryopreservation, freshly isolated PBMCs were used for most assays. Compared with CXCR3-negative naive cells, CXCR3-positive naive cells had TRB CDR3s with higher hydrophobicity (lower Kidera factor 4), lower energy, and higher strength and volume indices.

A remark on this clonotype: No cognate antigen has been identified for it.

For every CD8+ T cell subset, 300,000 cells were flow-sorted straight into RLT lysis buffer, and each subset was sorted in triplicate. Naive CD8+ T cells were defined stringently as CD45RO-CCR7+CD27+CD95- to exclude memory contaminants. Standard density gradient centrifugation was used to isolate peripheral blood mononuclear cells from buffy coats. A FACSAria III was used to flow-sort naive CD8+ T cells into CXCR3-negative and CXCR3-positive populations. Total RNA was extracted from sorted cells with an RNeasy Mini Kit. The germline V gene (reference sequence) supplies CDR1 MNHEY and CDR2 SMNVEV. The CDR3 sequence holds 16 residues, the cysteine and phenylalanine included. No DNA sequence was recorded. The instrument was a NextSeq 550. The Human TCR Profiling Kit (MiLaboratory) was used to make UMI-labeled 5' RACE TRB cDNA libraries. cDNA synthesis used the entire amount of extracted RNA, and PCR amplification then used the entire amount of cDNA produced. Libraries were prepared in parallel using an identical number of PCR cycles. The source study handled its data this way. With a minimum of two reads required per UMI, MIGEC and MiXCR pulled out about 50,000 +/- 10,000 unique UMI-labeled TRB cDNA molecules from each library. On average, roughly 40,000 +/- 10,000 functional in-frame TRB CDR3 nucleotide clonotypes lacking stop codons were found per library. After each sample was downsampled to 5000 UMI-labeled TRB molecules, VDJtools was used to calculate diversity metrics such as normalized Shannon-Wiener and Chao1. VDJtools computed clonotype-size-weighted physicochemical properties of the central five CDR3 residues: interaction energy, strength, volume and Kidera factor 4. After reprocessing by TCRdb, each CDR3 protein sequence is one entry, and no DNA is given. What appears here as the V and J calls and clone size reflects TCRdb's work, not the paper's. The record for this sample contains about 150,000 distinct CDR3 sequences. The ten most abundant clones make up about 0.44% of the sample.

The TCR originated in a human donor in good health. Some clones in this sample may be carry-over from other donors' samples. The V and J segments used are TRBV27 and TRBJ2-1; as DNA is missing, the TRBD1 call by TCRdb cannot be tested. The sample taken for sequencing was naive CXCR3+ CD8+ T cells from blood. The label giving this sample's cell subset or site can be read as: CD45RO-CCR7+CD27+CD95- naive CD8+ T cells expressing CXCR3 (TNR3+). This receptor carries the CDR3 CASSARSGRAYNEQFF.